This T cell receptor beta chain was observed in a study of T cell repertoires in cytomegalovirus infection. As for the study in general: Recently described HLA-C-restricted plus well-studied HLA-B-restricted CMV epitopes were used. General study points: Carriers of CMV plus the relevant HLA were identified by cumulative public TCR beta family frequency.

TCRdb reprocessed the reads via MiXCR and lists one record per CDR3 protein. The sample includes some 350,000 distinct CDR3 sequences, approximately 30% of them seen just once. Turning to this clonotype: As yet, its antigen is unknown. Because the CDR3 is missing its conserved closing phenylalanine or tryptophan, this is likely a read error.

Per germline, CDR1 SGHTA and CDR2 FQGNSA. The length of the CDR3 is 15 residues. Trimming at V came to 1 base and at J to 4 bases, leaving 6 bases not matched to a gene. The starting material was cultured PBMCs, obtained from culture after CMV antigen stimulation. The chain uses TRBV7-2 and TRBJ2-5, with 7 bases that match TRBD2. The receptor's source is a human donor in good health (CMV status not recorded). Some clones in this sample may be carry-over from other donors' samples. In nucleotides, the CDR3 is TGTGCCAGCAGCTTAGGGACTAGTTTTTCAGAGACCCAGTACTTA. It specifies CASSLGTSFSETQYL.